This T cell receptor (beta chain) was recorded in a study of cytomegalovirus exposure and HLA in healthy donors. This CDR3 has 16 residues. Germline V lookup: CDR1 MNHEY, CDR2 SMNVEV (reference sequence). J gave up 8 bases and V 4 bases, and 11 bases lay outside the gene matches. Study-wide findings and caveats: Later, TCR association rates were found to vary by HLA locus, highest for DRB1 and lowest for HLA-C.

Donors showed nominal health when sampled, although they likely had unrecorded immune exposures. Use of 60 Vbeta and 13 Jbeta primers characterized the PCR. Under the authors' procedure: Tens of millions of unique TCR beta chains, roughly 12 million shared, were counted in a later analysis. Libraries were prepared by immunoSEQ multiplex PCR; TCRdb keeps only in-frame clonotypes and omits some of them. The DNA was the basis for D and trimming; V, J and clone size are from that table. The sample yields 250,000 to 350,000 clones, more than 80% seen once. As to this clone: The antigen remains unidentified.

This TCR was sampled from a man aged 40-55 years in good health and CMV-seropositive. This chain joins TRBV27 and TRBJ2-1, with 10 nucleotides matching TRBD2. The source material was PBMCs. The CDR3 reads CASSSMTSGPVDEQFF. CDR3 bases: TGTGCCAGCAGTTCGATGACTAGCGGGCCAGTAGATGAGCAGTTCTTC.